This T cell receptor (beta chain) was recovered during a study of blood T cell repertoires in COVID-19. V was clipped by 0 bases and J by 2 bases; unmatched bases: 2. This CDR3 comprises 18 residues. Germline CDR1 is SGHNT and CDR2 is YENEEA. Methods used by the authors: Reference gene primer amplification gave estimated nucleated cell counts. The method was immunoSEQ multiplex PCR; TCRdb's version includes in-frame clones alone and lacks a portion of them. That table gives V, J and clone size, and the DNA gave D and trimming. The sample has around 170,000 clones, about 88% seen once. V and J are TRBV11-3 and TRBJ2-2; 14 nucleotides line up with TRBD2. Source material: peripheral blood. The receptor was isolated from a woman in her twenties or thirties with active or convalescent COVID-19. CDR3 loop: CASSLETSGGANTGELFF. The CDR3 DNA is TGTGCCAGCAGCTTAGAGACTAGCGGGGGGGCCAACACCGGGGAGCTGTTTTTT.